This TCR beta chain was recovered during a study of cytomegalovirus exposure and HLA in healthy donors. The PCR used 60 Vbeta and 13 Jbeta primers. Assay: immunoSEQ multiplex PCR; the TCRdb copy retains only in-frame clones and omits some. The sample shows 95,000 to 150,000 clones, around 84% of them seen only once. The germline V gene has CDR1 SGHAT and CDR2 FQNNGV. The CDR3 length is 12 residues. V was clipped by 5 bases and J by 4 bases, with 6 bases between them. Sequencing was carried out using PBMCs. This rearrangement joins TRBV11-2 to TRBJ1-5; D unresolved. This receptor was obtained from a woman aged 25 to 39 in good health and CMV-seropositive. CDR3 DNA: TGTGCCAGCAGCCCTAGGAATCAGCCCCAGCATTTT. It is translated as CASSPRNQPQHF.